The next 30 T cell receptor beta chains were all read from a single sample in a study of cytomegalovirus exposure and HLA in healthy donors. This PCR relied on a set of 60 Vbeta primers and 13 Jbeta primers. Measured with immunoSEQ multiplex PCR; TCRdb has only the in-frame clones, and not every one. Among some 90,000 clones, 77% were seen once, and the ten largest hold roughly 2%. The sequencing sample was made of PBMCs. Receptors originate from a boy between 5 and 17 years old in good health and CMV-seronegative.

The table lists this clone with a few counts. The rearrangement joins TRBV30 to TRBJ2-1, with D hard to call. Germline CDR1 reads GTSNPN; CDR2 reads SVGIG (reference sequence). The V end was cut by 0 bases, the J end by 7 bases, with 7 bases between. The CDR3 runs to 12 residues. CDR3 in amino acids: CAWSVTANEQFF. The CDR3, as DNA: TGTGCCTGGAGTGTAACTGCGAATGAGCAGTTCTTC.

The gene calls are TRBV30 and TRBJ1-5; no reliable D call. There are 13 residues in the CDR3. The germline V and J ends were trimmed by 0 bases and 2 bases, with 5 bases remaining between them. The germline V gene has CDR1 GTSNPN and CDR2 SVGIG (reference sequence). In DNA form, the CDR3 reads TGTGCCTGGAGTGTGTCGGGCAATCAGCCCCAGCATTTT. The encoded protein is CAWSVSGNQPQHF.

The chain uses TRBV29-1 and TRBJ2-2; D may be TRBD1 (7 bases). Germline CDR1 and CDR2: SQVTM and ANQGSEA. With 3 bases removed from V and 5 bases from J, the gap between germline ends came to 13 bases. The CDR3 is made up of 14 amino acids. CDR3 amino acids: CSVEGAGGTGELFF. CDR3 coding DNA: TGCAGCGTTGAGGGGGCAGGGGGGACCGGGGAGCTGTTTTTT.

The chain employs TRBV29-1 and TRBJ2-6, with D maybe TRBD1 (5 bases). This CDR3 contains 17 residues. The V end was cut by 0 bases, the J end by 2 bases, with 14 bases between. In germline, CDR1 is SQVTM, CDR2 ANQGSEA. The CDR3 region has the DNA TGCAGCGTTGAAGACCCCCTGACAGTCCCTGGGGCCAACGTCCTGACTTTC. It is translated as CSVEDPLTVPGANVLTF. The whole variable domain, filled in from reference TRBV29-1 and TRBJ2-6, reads SAVISQKPSRDICQRGTSLTIQCQVDSQVTMMFWYRQQPGQSLTLIATANQGSEATYESGFVIDKFPISRPNLTFSTLTVSNMSPEDSSIYLCSVEDPLTVPGANVLTFGAGSRLTVL.

CDR3 coding DNA: TGTGCCAGCAGTGATCAAGGACTAGCCAATGAGCAGTTCTTC. Translating gives CASSDQGLANEQFF. This rearrangement joins TRBV6-4 to TRBJ2-1; 8 bases map to TRBD2. The ends lost 3 bases at V and 6 bases at J; junction bases unmatched: 4. This CDR3 spans 14 amino acids. The germline gives CDR1 MRHNA, CDR2 SNTAGT.

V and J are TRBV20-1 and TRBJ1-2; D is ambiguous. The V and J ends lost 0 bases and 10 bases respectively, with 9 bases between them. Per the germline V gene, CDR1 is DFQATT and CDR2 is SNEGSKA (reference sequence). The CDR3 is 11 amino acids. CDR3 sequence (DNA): TGCAGTGCTAGAGATCGGGTGCACTACACCTTC. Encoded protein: CSARDRVHYTF.

The DNA of the CDR3 is TGTGCCAGCAAGGGACAGGGCTATCAGCCCCAGCATTTT. Encoded protein: CASKGQGYQPQHF. The chain employs TRBV27 and TRBJ1-5; 9 bases are a match to TRBD1. CDR3 size: 13 residues. The germline CDR1 and CDR2 sequences are MNHEY and SMNVEV (reference sequence). With V trimmed by 7 bases and J by 5 bases, 3 bases remained unmatched.

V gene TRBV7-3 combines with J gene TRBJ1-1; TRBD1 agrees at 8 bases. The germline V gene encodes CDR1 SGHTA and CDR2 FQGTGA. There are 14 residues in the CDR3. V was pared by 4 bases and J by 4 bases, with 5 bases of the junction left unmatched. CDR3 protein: CASSSNQGATEAFF. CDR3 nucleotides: TGTGCCAGCAGCTCGAACCAGGGGGCCACTGAAGCTTTCTTT.

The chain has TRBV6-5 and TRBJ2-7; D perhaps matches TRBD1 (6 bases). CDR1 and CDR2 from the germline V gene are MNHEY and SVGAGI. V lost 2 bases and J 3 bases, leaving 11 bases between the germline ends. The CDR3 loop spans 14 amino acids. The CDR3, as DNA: TGTGCCAGCAGTTACGGCCGAGGGGGCTACGAGCAGTACTTC. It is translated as CASSYGRGGYEQYF.

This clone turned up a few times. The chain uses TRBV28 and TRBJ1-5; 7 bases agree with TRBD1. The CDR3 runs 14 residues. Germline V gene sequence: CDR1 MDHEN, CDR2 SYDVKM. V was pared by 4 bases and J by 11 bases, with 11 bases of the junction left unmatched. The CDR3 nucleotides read TGTGCCAGCAGTTCTTGGACAGGTAGTATGTCCCAGCATTTT. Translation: CASSSWTGSMSQHF.

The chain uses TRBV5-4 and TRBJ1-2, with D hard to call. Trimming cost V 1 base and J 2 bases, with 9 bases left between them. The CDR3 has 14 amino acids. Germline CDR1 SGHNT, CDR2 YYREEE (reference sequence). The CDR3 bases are TGTGCCAGCAGCTTGACACGGAGCAACTATGGCTACACCTTC. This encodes CASSLTRSNYGYTF. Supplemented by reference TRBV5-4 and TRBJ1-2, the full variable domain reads ETGVTQSPTHLIKTRGQQVTLRCSSQSGHNTVSWYQQALGQGPQFIFQYYREEENGRGNFPPRFSGLQFPNYSSELNVNALELDDSALYLCASSLTRSNYGYTFGSGTRLTVV.

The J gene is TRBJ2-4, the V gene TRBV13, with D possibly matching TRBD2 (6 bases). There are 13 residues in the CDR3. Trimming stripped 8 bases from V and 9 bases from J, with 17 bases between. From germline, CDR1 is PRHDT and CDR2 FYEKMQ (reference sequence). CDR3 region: CASLELAAGIQYF. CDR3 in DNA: TGTGCCAGCCTGGAACTCGCAGCGGGCATTCAGTACTTC.

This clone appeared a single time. CDR3 in DNA: TGTGCCAGCAGCTACCGACTAGCGGAGTACAATGAGCAGTTCTTC. It is translated as CASSYRLAEYNEQFF. This sequence joins TRBV7-9 and TRBJ2-1; TRBD2 aligns across 9 bases. The CDR3 extends over 15 amino acids. Looked up from germline, CDR1 is SEHNR and CDR2 is FQNEAQ (reference sequence). The V and J ends lost 4 bases and 4 bases, in that order; junction bases with no gene match: 5.

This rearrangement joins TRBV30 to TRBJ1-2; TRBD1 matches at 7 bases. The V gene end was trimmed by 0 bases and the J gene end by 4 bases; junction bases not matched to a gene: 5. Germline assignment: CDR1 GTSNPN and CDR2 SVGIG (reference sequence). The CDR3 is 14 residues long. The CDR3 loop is CAWSVQGLIYGYTF. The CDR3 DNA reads TGTGCCTGGAGTGTACAGGGGTTAATCTATGGCTACACCTTC.

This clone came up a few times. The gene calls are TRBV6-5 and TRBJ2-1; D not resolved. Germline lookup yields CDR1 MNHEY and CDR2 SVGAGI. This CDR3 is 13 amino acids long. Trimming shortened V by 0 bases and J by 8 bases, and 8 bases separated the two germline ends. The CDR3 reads CASSYSEQDEQFF. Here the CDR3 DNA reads TGTGCCAGCAGTTACTCGGAGCAAGATGAGCAGTTCTTC.

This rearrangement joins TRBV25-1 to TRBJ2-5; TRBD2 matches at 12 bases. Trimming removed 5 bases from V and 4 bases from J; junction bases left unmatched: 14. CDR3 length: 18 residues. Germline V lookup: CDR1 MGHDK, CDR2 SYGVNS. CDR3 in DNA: TGTGCCAGCAGTCGGGGTCTAGCGGGAGGGCTATTACCAGAGACCCAGTACTTC. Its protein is CASSRGLAGGLLPETQYF.

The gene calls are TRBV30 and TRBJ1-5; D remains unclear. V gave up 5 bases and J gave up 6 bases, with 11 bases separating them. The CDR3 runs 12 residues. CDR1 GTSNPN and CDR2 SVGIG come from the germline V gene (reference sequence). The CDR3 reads CAWGYGSQPQHF. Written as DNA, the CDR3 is TGTGCCTGGGGATACGGGAGTCAGCCCCAGCATTTT.

In DNA, the CDR3 is TGTGCCAGCAGTTTGGACAGGGTGAACTATGGCTACACCTTC. This codes for CASSLDRVNYGYTF. The rearrangement joins TRBV7-9 to TRBJ1-2, with 8 nucleotides matching TRBD1. With 6 bases clipped from V and 2 bases from J, the junction kept 5 bases outside the gene matches. This CDR3 has 14 amino acids. Germline CDR1 SEHNR, CDR2 FQNEAQ (reference sequence).

CDR3 bases: TGTGCCAGCAGTTATACCGGGCCTAGCGGGGAGCAGTACTTC. It yields the protein CASSYTGPSGEQYF. The V gene is TRBV6-6, the J gene TRBJ2-7; TRBD2 agrees at 8 bases. The CDR3 is 14 residues long. The germline CDR1 and CDR2 sequences are MNHNY and SVGAGI (reference sequence). Trimming cost V 3 bases and J 7 bases; bases outside gene matches: 8.

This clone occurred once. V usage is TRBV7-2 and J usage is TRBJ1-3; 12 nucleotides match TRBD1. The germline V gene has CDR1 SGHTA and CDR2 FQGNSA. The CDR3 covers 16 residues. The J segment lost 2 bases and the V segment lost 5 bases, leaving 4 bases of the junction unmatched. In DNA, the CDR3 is TGTGCCAGCAGCAAGGGACAGGGGGCGACTGGAAACACCATATATTTT. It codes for CASSKGQGATGNTIYF.

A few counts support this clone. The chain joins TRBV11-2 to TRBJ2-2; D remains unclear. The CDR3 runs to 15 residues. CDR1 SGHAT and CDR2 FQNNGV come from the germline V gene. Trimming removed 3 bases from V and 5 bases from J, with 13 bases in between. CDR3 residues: CASSFHVVSTGELFF. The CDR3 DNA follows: TGTGCCAGCAGCTTCCACGTAGTATCAACCGGGGAGCTGTTTTTT. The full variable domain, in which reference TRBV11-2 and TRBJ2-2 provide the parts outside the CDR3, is EAGVAQSPRYKIIEKRQSVAFWCNPISGHATLYWYQQILGQGPKLLIQFQNNGVVDDSQLPKDRFSAERLKGVDSTLKIQPAKLEDSAVYLCASSFHVVSTGELFFGEGSRLTVL.

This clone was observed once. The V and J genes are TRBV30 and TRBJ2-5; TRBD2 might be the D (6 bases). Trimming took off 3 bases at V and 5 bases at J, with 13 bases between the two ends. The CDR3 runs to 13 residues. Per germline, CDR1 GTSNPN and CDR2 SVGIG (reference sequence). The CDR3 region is CAWSGSVEETQYF. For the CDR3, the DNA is TGTGCCTGGAGCGGGAGTGTTGAGGAGACCCAGTACTTC.

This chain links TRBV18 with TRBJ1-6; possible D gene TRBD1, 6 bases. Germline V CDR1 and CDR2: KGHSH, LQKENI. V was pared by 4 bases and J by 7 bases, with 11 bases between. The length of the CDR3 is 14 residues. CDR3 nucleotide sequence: TGTGCCAGCTCACGGGACAAGGAGAATTCACCCCTCCACTTT. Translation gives CASSRDKENSPLHF.

The CDR3 region has the DNA TGTGCCAGCGGGCGGGGCGAGCGTACGCAGTATTTT. It encodes CASGRGERTQYF. This chain uses TRBV25-1 with TRBJ2-3; tentative D call: TRBD2 (6 bases). Trimming removed 8 bases from V and 8 bases from J, with 14 bases in between. This CDR3 region has 12 residues. From germline, CDR1 is MGHDK and CDR2 SYGVNS. The full variable domain, its missing parts supplied by reference TRBV25-1 and TRBJ2-3, is EADIYQTPRYLVIGTGKKITLECSQTMGHDKMYWYQQDPGMELHLIHYSYGVNSTEKGDLSSESTVSRIRTEHFPLTLESARPSHTSQYLCASGRGERTQYFGPGTRLTVL.

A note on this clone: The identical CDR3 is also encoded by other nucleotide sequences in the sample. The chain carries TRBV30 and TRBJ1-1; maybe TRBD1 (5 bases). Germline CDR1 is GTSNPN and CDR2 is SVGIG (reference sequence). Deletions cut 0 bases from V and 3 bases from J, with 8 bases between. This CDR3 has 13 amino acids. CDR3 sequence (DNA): TGTGCCTGGAGTGTACGGGGGGACACTGAAGCTTTCTTT. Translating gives CAWSVRGDTEAFF. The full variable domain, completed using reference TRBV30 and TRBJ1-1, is SQTIHQWPATLVQPVGSPLSLECTVEGTSNPNLYWYRQAAGRGLQLLFYSVGIGQISSEVPQNLSASRPQDRQFILSSKKLLLSDSGFYLCAWSVRGDTEAFFGQGTRLTVV.

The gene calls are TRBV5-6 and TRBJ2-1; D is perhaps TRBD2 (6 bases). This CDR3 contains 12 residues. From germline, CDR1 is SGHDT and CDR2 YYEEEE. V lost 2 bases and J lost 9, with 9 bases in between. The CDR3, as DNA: TGTGCCAGCAGCTTCCTAGCGCTTGAGCAGTTCTTC. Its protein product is CASSFLALEQFF.

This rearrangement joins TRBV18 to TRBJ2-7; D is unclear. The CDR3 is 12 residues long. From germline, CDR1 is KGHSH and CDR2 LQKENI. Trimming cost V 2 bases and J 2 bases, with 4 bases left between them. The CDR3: CASSPDTYEQYF. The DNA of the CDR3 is TGTGCCAGCTCACCAGACACCTACGAGCAGTACTTC.

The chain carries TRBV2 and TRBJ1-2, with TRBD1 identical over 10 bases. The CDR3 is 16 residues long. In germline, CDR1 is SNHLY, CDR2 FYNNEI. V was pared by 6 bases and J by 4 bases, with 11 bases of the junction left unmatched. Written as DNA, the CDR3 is TGTGCCAGCAGCCGGGACAGGGGCTCTCGGGGCTATGGCTACACCTTC. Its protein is CASSRDRGSRGYGYTF.

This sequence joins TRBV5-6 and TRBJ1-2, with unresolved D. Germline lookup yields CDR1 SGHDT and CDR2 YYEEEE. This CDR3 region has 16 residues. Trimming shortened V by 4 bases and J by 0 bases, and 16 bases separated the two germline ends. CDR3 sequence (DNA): TGTGCCAGCAGCACTCGGGGAGGCCGAGCTAACTATGGCTACACCTTC. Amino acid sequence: CASSTRGGRANYGYTF.

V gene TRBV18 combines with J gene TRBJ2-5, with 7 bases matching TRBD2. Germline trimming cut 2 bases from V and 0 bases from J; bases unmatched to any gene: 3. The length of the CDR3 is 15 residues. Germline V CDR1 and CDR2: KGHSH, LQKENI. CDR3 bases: TGTGCCAGCTCACCAGGGGGGGGTTACCAAGAGACCCAGTACTTC. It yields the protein CASSPGGGYQETQYF.